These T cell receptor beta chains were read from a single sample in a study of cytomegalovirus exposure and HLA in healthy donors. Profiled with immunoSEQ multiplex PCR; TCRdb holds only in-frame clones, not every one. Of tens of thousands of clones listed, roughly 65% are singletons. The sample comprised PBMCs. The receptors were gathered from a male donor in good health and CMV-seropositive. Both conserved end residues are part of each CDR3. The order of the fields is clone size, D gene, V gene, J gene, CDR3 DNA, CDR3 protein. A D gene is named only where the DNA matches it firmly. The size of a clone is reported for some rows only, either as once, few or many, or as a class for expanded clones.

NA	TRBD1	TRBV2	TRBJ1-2	TGTGCCAGCAGCCGGGACAGGCTGTCGGGTGGCTACACCTTC	CASSRDRLSGGYTF
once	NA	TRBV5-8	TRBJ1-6	TGTGCCAGCAGCTTGTTCGCGTCGCTGGCCCTCCACTTT	CASSLFASLALHF
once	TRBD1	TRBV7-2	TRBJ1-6	TGTGCCAGCAGCCCCGGACAGGTGGGGAACCTCCACTTT	CASSPGQVGNLHF
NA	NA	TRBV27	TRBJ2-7	TGTGCCAGCAGTTTATCGGGGGGAAGCGAGCAGTACTTC	CASSLSGGSEQYF
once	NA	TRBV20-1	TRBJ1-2	TGCAGTGCAGGGAGTTCGAATGGCTACACCTTC	CSAGSSNGYTF
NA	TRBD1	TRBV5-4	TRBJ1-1	TGTGCCAGCAGCTTCGGACAGGGAGAGACTGAAGCTTTCTTT	CASSFGQGETEAFF
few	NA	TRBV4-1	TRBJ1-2	TGCGCCAGCAGCCAAGAGGGCTCGACCGGCAACTATGGCTACACCTTC	CASSQEGSTGNYGYTF
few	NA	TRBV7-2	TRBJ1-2	TGTGCCAGCAGCCAGGACAGTTATGGCTACACCTTC	CASSQDSYGYTF
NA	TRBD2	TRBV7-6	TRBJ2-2	TGTGCCAGCAGCTTAACTAGCGGACCCGGGGAGCTGTTTTTT	CASSLTSGPGELFF
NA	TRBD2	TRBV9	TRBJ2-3	TGTGCCAGCAGCGTAGGGACTAGCGGGGGGCTCACAGATACGCAGTATTTT	CASSVGTSGGLTDTQYF
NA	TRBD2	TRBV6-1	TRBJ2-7	TGTGCCAGCAGCACCTCTAGCGGGGGGCCCTACGAGCAGTACTTC	CASSTSSGGPYEQYF
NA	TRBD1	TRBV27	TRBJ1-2	TGTGCCAGCAGTCCCGAGGGACAGGCCTTAAGCTATGGCTACACCTTC	CASSPEGQALSYGYTF
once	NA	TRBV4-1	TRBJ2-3	TGCGCCAGCAGCCCAGGTGATACGCAGTATTTT	CASSPGDTQYF
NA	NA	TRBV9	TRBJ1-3	TGTGCCAGCAGCCCGGGGGGCACCTCTGGAAACACCATATATTTT	CASSPGGTSGNTIYF
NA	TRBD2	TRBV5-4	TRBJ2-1	TGTGCCAGCAGCTTTAAACGACTAGCGGGAGGGCCAGGCAATGAGCAGTTCTTC	CASSFKRLAGGPGNEQFF
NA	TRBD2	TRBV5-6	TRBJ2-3	TGTGCCAGCAGCTTGGAGCGACTAGCGTGGAGAAATACAGATACGCAGTATTTT	CASSLERLAWRNTDTQYF
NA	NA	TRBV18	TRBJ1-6	TGTGCCAGCTCACCACCGGCGGGGGGGAATTCACCCCTCCACTTT	CASSPPAGGNSPLHF